One sample yielded the 14 T cell receptor beta chains listed below, sequenced in a study of breast tumors, draining lymph nodes, adjacent tissues. Breast cancer patients provided tissue from their axillary draining lymph nodes. TCRdb re-called the multiplex PCR reads through MiXCR, storing one row per CDR3 protein. The sample includes 180,000 or so distinct CDR3 sequences, roughly 31% of them seen just once. Source material: axillary lymph node tissue. The receptors stem from a female donor with breast cancer. Some clones in this sample may be carry-over from other donors' samples.

V is TRBV12-3 or TRBV12-4 and J is TRBJ1-2, with D perhaps matching TRBD1 (5 bases). V dropped 1 base and J dropped 8 bases, with 14 bases sitting between them. This CDR3 comprises 14 residues. CDR3 DNA: TGTGCCAGCAGTTTAGACGGGGGTATAAGCGGCTACACCTTC. Its protein product is CASSLDGGISGYTF.

Comments on this clonotype: Being one base from a much bigger clone, this may be a read error. This CDR3 is CAGKGSTGTSDSEQYF. The CDR3 region has the DNA TGTGCCGGCAAAGGCAGCACCGGGACTAGCGATTCCGAGCAGTACTTC. V is TRBV28 and J is TRBJ2-7; 10 nucleotides align to TRBD2. Germline V gene data show CDR1 as MDHEN and CDR2 as SYDVKM. The CDR3 is made up of 16 amino acids. After removal of 11 bases from V and 6 bases from J, the junction contained 19 bases not matched to a gene.

A note on this clonotype: Relative to the germline gene, one junction end is altered; a read error may explain this. The rearrangement links TRBV20-1 to TRBJ2-2; D may correspond to TRBD1 or TRBD2 (5 bases each). Germline V lookup: CDR1 DFQATT, CDR2 SNEGSKA (reference sequence). The CDR3 sequence is 14 residues long. CDR3 amino acids: CSARDAYYTAELVF. In DNA form, the CDR3 reads TGCAGTGCACGGGACGCTTACTACACCGCGGAGCTGGTTTTT.

Regarding this clonotype: A much larger clone lies a single base off, so this may be a read error. The conserved closing phenylalanine or tryptophan is absent in this CDR3, likely reflecting a read error. The chain couples TRBV18 to TRBJ1-2; tentative D call: TRBD1 (5 bases). This CDR3 has 14 residues. The germline gives CDR1 KGHSH, CDR2 LQKENI. Deletions cut 3 bases from V and 5 bases from J, with 13 bases between. The CDR3 sequence is CASSPGAKGYGYTL. The CDR3 DNA sequence: TGTGCCAGCTCACCCGGGGCAAAGGGGTATGGCTACACCCTC.

A remark on this clonotype: One junction end does not reproduce the germline sequence, and a read error may be involved. The rearrangement uses TRBV5-1 and TRBJ1-4, with TRBD1 matching 8 bases. This CDR3 region has 15 residues. CDR1 and CDR2 from the germline V gene are SGHRS and YFSETQ. The CDR3: CASSFRQGRNEKLFF. The DNA of the CDR3 is TGTGCCAGCAGCTTCCGACAGGGGAGAAATGAAAAACTGTTTTTT.

The genes are TRBV7-3 and TRBJ2-1; TRBD1 matches 9 bases. This CDR3 comprises 13 residues. J lost 12 bases, V lost 8 bases, and 11 bases had no gene match. Germline V CDR1 and CDR2: SGHTA, FQGTGA. CDR3 sequence (DNA): TGTGCCAGCGGGACAGGGCCGAGACAACCGCAGTTCTTC. Its translation: CASGTGPRQPQFF.

This clonotype was observed many times. The chain uses TRBV5-1 and TRBJ2-3, with 8 bases that match TRBD2. The CDR3 is 15 residues long. V was clipped by 3 bases and J by 5 bases; unmatched bases: 8. CDR1 is SGHRS and CDR2 is YFSETQ in the germline V gene. In DNA form, the CDR3 reads TGCGCCAGCAGCTCCATAGGAGCGGGGGTAGATACGCAGTATTTT. This gives the protein CASSSIGAGVDTQYF.

This clonotype was counted at least ten times. J is TRBJ1-3 and V is TRBV11-1; D might be TRBD1 (5 bases). Germline loops: CDR1 SGHAT, CDR2 FQDESV (reference sequence). CDR3 length equals 14 residues. V lost 4 bases to trimming and J lost 2 bases, with 9 bases between them. CDR3 DNA sequence: TGTGCCAGCAGCTCCGGACAACCTGGAAACACCATATATTTT. Its protein is CASSSGQPGNTIYF. The entire variable domain, with the rest obtained from reference TRBV11-1 and TRBJ1-3, is as follows: EAEVAQSPRYKITEKSQAVAFWCDPISGHATLYWYRQILGQGPELLVQFQDESVVDDSQLPKDRFSAERLKGVDSTLKIQPAELGDSAMYLCASSSGQPGNTIYFGEGSWLTVV.

This clonotype was detected many times. The chain is built from TRBV5-1 and TRBJ1-5; no firm D call. The CDR3 has 12 amino acids. CDR1 is SGHRS and CDR2 is YFSETQ in the germline V gene. The V end lost 4 bases, the J end lost 7 bases, and 9 bases lay between the germline ends. The CDR3 is CASSLIGQPQHF. CDR3 in DNA: TGCGCCAGCAGCCTTATTGGACAGCCCCAGCATTTT.

This clonotype was seen more than once but under ten times. V gene TRBV28 combines with J gene TRBJ1-2; D uncertain. The germline CDR1 and CDR2 sequences are MDHEN and SYDVKM. Trimming cost V 3 bases and J 2 bases, with 4 bases left between them. This CDR3 spans 12 amino acids. The CDR3 DNA reads as TGTGCCAGCAGTTTGGTCAACTATGGCTACACCTTC. It translates to CASSLVNYGYTF.

This clonotype appeared many times. The J gene is TRBJ1-6, the V gene TRBV9; possibly TRBD1 for D (5 bases). Per the germline V gene, CDR1 is SGDLS and CDR2 is YYNGEE. CDR3 length equals 14 residues. Trimming removed 3 bases from V and 13 bases from J, with 17 bases in between. The CDR3 DNA follows: TGTGCCAGCAGCGCAACGGGGGAAAAGTGGCCCCTCCACTTT. It specifies CASSATGEKWPLHF.

In its sample, this clonotype was seen many times. The rearrangement joins TRBV5-5 to TRBJ1-6, with TRBD1 as a possible D gene (5 bases). CDR3 length: 16 amino acids. The V gene lost 4 bases and the J gene lost 9 bases, with 20 bases spanning the gap. CDR1 SGHKS and CDR2 YYEKEE come from the germline V gene (reference sequence). CDR3 amino acids: CASSRDSGRLGSPLHF. The CDR3 nucleotides are TGTGCCAGCAGCAGGGACTCGGGACGATTGGGTTCACCCCTCCACTTT.

This clonotype was detected many times. The chain carries TRBV15 and TRBJ2-3; possibly TRBD1 for D (6 bases). This CDR3 has 15 amino acids. V lost 0 bases, J lost 2 bases, and 9 bases lay in between. Germline V gives CDR1 LNHNV, CDR2 YYDKDF (reference sequence). In nucleotides, the CDR3 is TGTGCCACCAGCAGAGACCACAGGGACACAGATACGCAGTATTTT. It codes for CATSRDHRDTDTQYF.

V usage is TRBV7-9 and J usage is TRBJ2-1; maybe TRBD1 (6 bases). The germline V gene has CDR1 SEHNR and CDR2 FQNEAQ (reference sequence). This CDR3 contains 15 residues. V was pared by 0 bases and J by 4 bases, with 10 bases between. The CDR3 nucleotides are TGTGCCAGCAGCTTAGCGATGGGGGCGTACAATGAGCAGTTCTTC. Its translation is CASSLAMGAYNEQFF.